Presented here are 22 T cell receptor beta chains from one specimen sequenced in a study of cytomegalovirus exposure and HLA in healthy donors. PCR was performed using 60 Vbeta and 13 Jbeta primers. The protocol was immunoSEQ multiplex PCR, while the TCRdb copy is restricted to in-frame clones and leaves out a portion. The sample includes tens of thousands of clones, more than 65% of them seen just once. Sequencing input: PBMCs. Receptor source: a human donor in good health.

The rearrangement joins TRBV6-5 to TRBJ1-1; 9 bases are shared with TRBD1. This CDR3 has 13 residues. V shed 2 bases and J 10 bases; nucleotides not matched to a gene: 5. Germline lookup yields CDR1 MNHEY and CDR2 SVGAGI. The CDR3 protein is CASSYPGQGPAFF. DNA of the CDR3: TGTGCCAGCAGTTACCCGGGACAGGGACCAGCTTTCTTT.

The CDR3 DNA reads as TGCGCCAGCAGCTTGGGCGGGCAGGTACTGCTGTATGGCTACACCTTC. Translation gives CASSLGGQVLLYGYTF. The chain carries TRBV5-1 and TRBJ1-2; D uncertain. Trimming took off 0 bases at V and 5 bases at J, with 17 bases between the two ends. The germline gives CDR1 SGHRS, CDR2 YFSETQ. CDR3 size: 16 residues.

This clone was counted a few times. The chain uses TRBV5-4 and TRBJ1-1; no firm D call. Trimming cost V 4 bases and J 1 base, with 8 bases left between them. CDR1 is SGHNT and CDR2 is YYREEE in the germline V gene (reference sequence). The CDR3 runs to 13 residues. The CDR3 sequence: CASSPPGNTEAFF. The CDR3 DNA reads TGTGCCAGCAGCCCCCCGGGGAACACTGAAGCTTTCTTT. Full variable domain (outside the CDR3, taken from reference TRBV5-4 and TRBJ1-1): ETGVTQSPTHLIKTRGQQVTLRCSSQSGHNTVSWYQQALGQGPQFIFQYYREEENGRGNFPPRFSGLQFPNYSSELNVNALELDDSALYLCASSPPGNTEAFFGQGTRLTVV.

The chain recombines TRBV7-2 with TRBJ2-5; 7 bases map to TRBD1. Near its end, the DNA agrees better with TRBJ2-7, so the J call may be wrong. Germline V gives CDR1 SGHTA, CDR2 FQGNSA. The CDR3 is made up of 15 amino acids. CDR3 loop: CASSLVTGPQYEQYF. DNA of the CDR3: TGTGCCAGCAGCTTGGTGACAGGGCCTCAATACGAGCAGTACTTC.

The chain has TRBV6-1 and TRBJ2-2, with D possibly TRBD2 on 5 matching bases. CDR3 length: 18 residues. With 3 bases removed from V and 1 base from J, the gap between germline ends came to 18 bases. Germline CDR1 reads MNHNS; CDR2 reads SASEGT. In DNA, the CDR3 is TGTGCCAGCAGTGACCCCCGTGCGAGGGTGGGGAACACCGGGGAGCTGTTTTTT. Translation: CASSDPRARVGNTGELFF.

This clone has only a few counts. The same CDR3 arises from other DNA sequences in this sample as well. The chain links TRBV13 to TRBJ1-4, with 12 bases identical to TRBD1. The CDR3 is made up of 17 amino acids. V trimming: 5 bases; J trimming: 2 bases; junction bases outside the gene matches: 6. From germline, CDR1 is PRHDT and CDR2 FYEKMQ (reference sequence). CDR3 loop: CASSPGQGALTNEKLFF. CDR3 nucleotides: TGTGCCAGCAGCCCGGGACAGGGGGCGCTTACTAATGAAAAACTGTTTTTT.

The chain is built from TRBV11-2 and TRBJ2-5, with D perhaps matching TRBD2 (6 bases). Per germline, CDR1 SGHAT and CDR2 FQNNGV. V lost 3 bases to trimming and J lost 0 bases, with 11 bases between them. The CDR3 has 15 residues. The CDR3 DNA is TGTGCCAGCAGCTTGCGGGACTGGTACCAAGAGACCCAGTACTTC. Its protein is CASSLRDWYQETQYF. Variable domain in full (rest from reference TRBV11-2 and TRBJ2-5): EAGVAQSPRYKIIEKRQSVAFWCNPISGHATLYWYQQILGQGPKLLIQFQNNGVVDDSQLPKDRFSAERLKGVDSTLKIQPAKLEDSAVYLCASSLRDWYQETQYFGPGTRLLVL.

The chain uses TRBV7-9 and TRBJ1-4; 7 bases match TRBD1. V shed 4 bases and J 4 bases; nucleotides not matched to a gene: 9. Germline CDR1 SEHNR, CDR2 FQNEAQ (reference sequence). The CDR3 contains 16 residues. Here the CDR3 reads CASSSHRGPGNEKLFF. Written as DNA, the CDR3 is TGTGCCAGCAGCTCACACAGGGGTCCCGGTAATGAAAAACTGTTTTTT. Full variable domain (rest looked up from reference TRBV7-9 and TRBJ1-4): DTGVSQNPRHKITKRGQNVTFRCDPISEHNRLYWYRQTLGQGPEFLTYFQNEAQLEKSRLLSDRFSAERPKGSFSTLEIQRTEQGDSAMYLCASSSHRGPGNEKLFFGSGTQLSVL.

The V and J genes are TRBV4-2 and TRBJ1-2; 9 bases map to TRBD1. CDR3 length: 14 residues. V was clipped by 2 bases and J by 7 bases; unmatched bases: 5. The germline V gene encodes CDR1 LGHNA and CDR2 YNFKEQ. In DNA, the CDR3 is TGTGCCAGCAGCCAACCGGGACAGGGCCCTGGCTACACCTTC. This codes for CASSQPGQGPGYTF.

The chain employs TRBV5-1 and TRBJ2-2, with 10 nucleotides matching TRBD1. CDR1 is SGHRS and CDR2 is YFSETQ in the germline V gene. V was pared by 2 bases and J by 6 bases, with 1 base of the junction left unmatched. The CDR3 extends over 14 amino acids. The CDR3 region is CASSFGQGAGELFF. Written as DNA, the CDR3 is TGCGCCAGCAGCTTCGGACAGGGGGCCGGGGAGCTGTTTTTT.

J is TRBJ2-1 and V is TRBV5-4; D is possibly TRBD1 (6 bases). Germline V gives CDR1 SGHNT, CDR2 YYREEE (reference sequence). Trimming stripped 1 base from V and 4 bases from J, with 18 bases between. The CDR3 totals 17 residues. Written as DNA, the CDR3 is TGTGCCAGCAGCTTGTTCGGACAGAAAGGGGGTTACAATGAGCAGTTCTTC. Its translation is CASSLFGQKGGYNEQFF.

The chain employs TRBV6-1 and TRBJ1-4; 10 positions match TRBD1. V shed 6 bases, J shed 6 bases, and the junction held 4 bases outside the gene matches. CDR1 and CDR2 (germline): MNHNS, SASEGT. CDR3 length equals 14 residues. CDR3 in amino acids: CASRTGTGDEKLFF. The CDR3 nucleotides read TGTGCCAGCAGAACTGGGACAGGGGATGAAAAACTGTTTTTT.

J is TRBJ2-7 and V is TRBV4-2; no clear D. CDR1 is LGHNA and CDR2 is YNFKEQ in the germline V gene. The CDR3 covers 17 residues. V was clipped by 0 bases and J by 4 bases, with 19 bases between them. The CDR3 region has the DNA TGTGCCAGCAGCCAAGAATCCAGTCCCATAACGTATTACGAGCAGTACTTC. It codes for CASSQESSPITYYEQYF.

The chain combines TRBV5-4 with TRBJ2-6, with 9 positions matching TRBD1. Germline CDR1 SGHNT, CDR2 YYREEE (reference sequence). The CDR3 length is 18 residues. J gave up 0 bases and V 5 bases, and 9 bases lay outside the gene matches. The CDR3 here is CASSLSGQGRSGANVLTF. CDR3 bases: TGTGCCAGCAGTTTATCGGGACAGGGCCGCTCTGGGGCCAACGTCCTGACTTTC.

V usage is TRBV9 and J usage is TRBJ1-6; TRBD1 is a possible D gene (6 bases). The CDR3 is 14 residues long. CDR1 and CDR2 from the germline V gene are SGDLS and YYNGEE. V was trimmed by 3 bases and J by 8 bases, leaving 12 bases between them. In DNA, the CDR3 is TGTGCCAGCAGCGAAGGGGGAGGGGATTCACCCCTCCACTTT. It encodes CASSEGGGDSPLHF.

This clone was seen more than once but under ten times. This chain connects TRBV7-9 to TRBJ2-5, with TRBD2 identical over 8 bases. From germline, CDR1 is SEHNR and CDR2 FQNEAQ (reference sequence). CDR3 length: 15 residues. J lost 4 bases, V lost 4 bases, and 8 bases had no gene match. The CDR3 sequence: CASSSGGAGGETQYF. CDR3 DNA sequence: TGTGCCAGCAGCTCCGGCGGGGCGGGGGGAGAGACCCAGTACTTC.

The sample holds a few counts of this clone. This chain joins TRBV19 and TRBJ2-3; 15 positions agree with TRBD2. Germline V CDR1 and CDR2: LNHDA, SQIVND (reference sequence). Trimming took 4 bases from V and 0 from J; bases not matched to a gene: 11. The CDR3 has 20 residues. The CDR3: CASSTGTSGRRHFSTDTQYF. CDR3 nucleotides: TGTGCCAGTAGTACCGGGACTAGCGGGAGGAGGCACTTTAGCACAGATACGCAGTATTTT.

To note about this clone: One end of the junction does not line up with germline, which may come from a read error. The CDR3 reads CAGSLRDNVLTF. In DNA, the CDR3 is TGTGCCGGCAGTCTGCGGGACAACGTCCTGACTTTC. The rearrangement links TRBV2 to TRBJ2-6; TRBD2 is a possible D gene (6 bases). Germline V lookup: CDR1 SNHLY, CDR2 FYNNEI. CDR3 length: 12 residues. The complete variable domain, with remaining parts taken from reference TRBV2 and TRBJ2-6, reads EPEVTQTPSHQVTQMGQEVILRCVPISNHLYFYWYRQILGQKVEFLVSFYNNEISEKSEIFDDQFSVERPDGSNFTLKIRSTKLEDSAMYFCAGSLRDNVLTFGAGSRLTVL.

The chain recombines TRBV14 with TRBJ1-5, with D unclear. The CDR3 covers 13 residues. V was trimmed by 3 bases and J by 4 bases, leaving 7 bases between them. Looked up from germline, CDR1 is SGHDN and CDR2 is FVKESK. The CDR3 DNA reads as TGTGCCAGCAGCCACAGTCCGAATCAGCCCCAGCATTTT. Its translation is CASSHSPNQPQHF.

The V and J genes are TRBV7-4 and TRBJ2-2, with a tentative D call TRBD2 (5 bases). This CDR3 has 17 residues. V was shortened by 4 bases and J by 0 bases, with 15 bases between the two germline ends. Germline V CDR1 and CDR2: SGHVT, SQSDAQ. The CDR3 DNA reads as TGTGCCAGCAGCTGCGGGTCACGGGATTCGAACACCGGGGAGCTGTTTTTT. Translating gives CASSCGSRDSNTGELFF. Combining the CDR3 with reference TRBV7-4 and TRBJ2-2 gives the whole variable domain GAGVSQSPRYKVAKRGRDVALRCDSISGHVTLYWYRQTLGQGSEVLTYSQSDAQRDKSGRPSGRFSAERPERSVSTLKIQRTEQGDSAVYLCASSCGSRDSNTGELFFGEGSRLTVL.

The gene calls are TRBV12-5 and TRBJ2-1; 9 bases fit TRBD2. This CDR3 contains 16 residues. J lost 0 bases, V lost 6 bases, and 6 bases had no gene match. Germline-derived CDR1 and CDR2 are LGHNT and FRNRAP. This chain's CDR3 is CASGRAGGSSYNEQFF. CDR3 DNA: TGTGCTAGTGGAAGGGCGGGAGGGAGCTCCTACAATGAGCAGTTCTTC.

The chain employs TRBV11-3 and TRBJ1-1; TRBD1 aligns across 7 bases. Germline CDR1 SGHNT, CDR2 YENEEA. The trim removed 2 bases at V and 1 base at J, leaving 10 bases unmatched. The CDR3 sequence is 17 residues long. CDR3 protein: CASSLPRTGLGNTEAFF. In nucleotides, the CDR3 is TGTGCCAGCAGCTTACCCCGGACAGGTTTGGGGAACACTGAAGCTTTCTTT.